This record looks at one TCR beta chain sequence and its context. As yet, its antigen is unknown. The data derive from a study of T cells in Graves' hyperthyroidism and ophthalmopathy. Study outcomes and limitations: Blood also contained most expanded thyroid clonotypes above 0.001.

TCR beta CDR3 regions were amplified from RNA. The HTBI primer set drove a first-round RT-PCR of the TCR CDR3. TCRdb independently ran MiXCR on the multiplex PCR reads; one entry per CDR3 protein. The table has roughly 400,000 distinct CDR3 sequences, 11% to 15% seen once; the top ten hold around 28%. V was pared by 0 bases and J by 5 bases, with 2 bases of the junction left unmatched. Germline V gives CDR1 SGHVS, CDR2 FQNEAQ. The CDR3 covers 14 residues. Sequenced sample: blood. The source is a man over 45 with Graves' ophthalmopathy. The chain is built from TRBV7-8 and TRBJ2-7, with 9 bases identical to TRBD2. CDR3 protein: CASSLAAGGDEQYF. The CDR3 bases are TGTGCCAGCAGCTTAGCTGCGGGAGGGGACGAGCAGTACTTC.